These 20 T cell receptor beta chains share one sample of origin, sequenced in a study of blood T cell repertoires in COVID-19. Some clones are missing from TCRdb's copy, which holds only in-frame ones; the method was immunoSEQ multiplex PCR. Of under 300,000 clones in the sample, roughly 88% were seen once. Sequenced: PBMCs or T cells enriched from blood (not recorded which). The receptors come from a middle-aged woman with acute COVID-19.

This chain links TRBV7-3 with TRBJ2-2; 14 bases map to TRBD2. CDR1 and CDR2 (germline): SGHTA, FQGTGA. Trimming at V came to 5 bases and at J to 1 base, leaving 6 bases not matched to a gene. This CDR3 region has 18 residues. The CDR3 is CASSPRLAGGRNTGELFF. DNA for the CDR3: TGTGCCAGCAGCCCCAGACTAGCGGGAGGGCGGAACACCGGGGAGCTGTTTTTT.

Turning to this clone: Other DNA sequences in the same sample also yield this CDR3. The CDR3 nucleotides read TGTGCCAGCAGCCACGACAGGGGACCCTACGAGCAGTACTTC. It encodes CASSHDRGPYEQYF. The chain carries TRBV3-1 (or the pseudogene TRBV3-2) and TRBJ2-7, with TRBD1 matching over 8 bases. Germline CDR1 is LGHDT and CDR2 is YNNKEL (reference sequence). V was pared by 3 bases and J by 2 bases, with 3 bases of the junction left unmatched. The CDR3 loop spans 14 amino acids.

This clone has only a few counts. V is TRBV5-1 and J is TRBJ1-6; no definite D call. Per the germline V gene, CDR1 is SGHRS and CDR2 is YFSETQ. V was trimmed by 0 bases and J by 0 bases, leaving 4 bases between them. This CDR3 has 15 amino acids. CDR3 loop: CASSLESSYNSPLHF. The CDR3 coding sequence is TGCGCCAGCAGCTTGGAGAGCTCCTATAATTCACCCCTCCACTTT.

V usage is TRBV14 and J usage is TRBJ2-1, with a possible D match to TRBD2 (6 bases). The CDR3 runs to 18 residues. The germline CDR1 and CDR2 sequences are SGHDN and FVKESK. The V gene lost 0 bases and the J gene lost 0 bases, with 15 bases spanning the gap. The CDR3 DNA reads TGTGCCAGCAGCCAAGAAGGATTTAGCGGACGCTCCTACAATGAGCAGTTCTTC. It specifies CASSQEGFSGRSYNEQFF.

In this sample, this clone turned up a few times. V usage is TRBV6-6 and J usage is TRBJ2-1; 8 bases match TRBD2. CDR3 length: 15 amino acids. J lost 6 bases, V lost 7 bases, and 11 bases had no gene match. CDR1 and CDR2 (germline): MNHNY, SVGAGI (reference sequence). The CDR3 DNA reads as TGTGCCAGCAAGATCATAGGACTAGCAGGCAATGAGCAGTTCTTC. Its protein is CASKIIGLAGNEQFF.

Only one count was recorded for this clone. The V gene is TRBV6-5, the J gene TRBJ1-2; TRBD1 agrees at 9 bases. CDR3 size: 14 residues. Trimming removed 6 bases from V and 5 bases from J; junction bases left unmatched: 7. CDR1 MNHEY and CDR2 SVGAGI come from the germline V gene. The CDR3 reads CASRTTGGAYGYTF. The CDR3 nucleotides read TGTGCCAGCAGAACCACAGGGGGCGCATATGGCTACACCTTC.

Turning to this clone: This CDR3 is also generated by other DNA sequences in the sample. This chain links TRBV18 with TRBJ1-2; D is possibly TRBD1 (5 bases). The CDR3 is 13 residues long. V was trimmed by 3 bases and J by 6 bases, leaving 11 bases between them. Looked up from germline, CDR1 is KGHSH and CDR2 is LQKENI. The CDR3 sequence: CASSPQGADGYTF. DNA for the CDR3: TGTGCCAGCTCACCGCAGGGTGCAGATGGCTACACCTTC.

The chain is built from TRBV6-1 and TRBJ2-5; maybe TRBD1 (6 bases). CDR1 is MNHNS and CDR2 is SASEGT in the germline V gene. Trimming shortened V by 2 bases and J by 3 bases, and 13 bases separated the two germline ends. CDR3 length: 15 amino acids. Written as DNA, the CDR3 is TGTGCCAGCAGTGAACAGGGGCTCAGGGAAGAGACCCAGTACTTC. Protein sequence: CASSEQGLREETQYF.

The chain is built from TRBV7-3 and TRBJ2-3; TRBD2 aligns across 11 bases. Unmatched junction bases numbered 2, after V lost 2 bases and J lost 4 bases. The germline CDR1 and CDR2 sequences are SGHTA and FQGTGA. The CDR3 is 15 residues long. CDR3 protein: CASSLLAGGADTQYF. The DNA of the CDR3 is TGTGCCAGCAGCTTACTAGCGGGAGGCGCAGATACGCAGTATTTT.

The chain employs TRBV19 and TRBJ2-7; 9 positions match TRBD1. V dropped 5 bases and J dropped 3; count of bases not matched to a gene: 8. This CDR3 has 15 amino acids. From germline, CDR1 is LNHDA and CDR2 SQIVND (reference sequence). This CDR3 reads CASSPGTGRSYEQYF. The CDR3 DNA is TGTGCCAGTAGTCCCGGGACAGGGCGTAGCTACGAGCAGTACTTC.

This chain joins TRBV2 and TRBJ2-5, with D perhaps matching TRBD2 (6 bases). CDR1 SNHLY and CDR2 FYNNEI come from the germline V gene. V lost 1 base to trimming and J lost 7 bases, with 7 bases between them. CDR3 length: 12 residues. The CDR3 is CASSEGGGTQYF. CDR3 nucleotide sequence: TGTGCCAGCAGTGAAGGGGGAGGGACCCAGTACTTC.

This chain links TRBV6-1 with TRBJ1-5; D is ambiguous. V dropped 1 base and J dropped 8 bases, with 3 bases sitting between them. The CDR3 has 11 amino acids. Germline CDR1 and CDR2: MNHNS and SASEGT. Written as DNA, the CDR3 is TGTGCCAGCAGTGAAGTAGAGCCCCAGCATTTT. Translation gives CASSEVEPQHF.

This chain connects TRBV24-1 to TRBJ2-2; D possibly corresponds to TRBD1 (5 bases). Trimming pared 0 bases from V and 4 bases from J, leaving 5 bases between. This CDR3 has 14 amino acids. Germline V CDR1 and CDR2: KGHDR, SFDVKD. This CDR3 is CATSDLDSTGELFF. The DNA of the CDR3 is TGTGCCACCAGTGATTTGGACAGCACCGGGGAGCTGTTTTTT.

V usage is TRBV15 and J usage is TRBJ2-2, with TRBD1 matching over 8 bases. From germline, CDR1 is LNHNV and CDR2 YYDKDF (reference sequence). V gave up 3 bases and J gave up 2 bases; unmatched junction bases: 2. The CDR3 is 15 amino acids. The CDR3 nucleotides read TGTGCCACCAGCAGCCAGGGGGCAAACACCGGGGAGCTGTTTTTT. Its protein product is CATSSQGANTGELFF.

DNA of the CDR3: TGTGCCAGCAGCCAGGGACAGGGGGCGAGGGAGACCCAGTACTTC. This encodes CASSQGQGARETQYF. The chain combines TRBV3-1 (or the pseudogene TRBV3-2) with TRBJ2-5, with 12 positions matching TRBD1. CDR1 LGHDT and CDR2 YNNKEL come from the germline V gene (reference sequence). V lost 3 bases, J lost 5 bases, and 4 bases stayed unmatched. The CDR3 length is 15 residues.

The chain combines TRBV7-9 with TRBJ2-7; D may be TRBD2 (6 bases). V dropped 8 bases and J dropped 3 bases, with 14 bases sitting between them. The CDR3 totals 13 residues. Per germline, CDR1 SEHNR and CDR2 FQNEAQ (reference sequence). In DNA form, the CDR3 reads TGTGCCAGCCGGCGGTGGGGGGACTACGAGCAGTACTTC. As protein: CASRRWGDYEQYF.

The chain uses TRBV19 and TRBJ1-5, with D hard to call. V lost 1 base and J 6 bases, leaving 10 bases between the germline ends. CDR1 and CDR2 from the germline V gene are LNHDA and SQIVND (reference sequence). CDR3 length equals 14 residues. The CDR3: CASSIAGLGQPQHF. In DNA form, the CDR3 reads TGTGCCAGTAGTATAGCGGGTCTGGGTCAGCCCCAGCATTTT.

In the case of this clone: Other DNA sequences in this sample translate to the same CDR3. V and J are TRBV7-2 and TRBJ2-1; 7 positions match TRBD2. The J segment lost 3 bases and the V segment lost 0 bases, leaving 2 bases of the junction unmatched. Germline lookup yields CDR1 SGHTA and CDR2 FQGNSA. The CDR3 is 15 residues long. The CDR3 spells CASSLASGDYNEQFF. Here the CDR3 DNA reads TGTGCCAGCAGCTTAGCCAGCGGGGACTACAATGAGCAGTTCTTC.

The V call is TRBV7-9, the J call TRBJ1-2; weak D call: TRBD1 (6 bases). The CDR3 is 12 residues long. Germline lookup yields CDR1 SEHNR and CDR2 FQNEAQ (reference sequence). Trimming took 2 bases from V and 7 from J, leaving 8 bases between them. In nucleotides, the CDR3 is TGTGCCAGCAGCTTACAGGGGCTTGGCTACACCTTC. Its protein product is CASSLQGLGYTF. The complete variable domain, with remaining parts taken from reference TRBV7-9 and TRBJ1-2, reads DTGVSQNPRHKITKRGQNVTFRCDPISEHNRLYWYRQTLGQGPEFLTYFQNEAQLEKSRLLSDRFSAERPKGSFSTLEIQRTEQGDSAMYLCASSLQGLGYTFGSGTRLTVV.

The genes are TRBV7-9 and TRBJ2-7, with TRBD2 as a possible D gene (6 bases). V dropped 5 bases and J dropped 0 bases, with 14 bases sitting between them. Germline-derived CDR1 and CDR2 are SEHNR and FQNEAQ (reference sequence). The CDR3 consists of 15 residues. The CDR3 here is CASSPPSDSSYEQYF. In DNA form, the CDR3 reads TGTGCCAGCAGCCCGCCTAGCGACAGCTCCTACGAGCAGTACTTC. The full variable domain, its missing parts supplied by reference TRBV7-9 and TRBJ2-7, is DTGVSQNPRHKITKRGQNVTFRCDPISEHNRLYWYRQTLGQGPEFLTYFQNEAQLEKSRLLSDRFSAERPKGSFSTLEIQRTEQGDSAMYLCASSPPSDSSYEQYFGPGTRLTVT.